The 9 T cell receptor beta chains given below trace back to one sample, sequenced in a study of CD8 T cells in Susac syndrome. Random hexamers were used to reverse transcribe an amount of roughly 0.5 to 1 ug RNA. TCRdb reprocessed the immunoSEQ multiplex PCR reads with MiXCR, giving one entry per CDR3 protein. The sample gives over 70,000 distinct CDR3 sequences, roughly 96% of which show up once; 0.5% to 0.8% is in the top ten. The sample comprised CD8+ T cells from PBMCs. The receptor source for this set is a human donor with Susac syndrome.

The genes are TRBV15 and TRBJ2-3; the match to TRBD2 covers 12 bases. The CDR3 covers 18 residues. The germline CDR1 and CDR2 sequences are LNHNV and YYDKDF (reference sequence). Germline trimming cut 3 bases from V and 0 bases from J; bases unmatched to any gene: 7. The CDR3 here is CATSRLAGGRFSTDTQYF. The CDR3 DNA is TGTGCCACCAGCAGGCTAGCGGGGGGGAGGTTCAGCACAGATACGCAGTATTTT.

The rearrangement uses TRBV11-3 and TRBJ2-1; 12 bases map to TRBD2. The CDR3 covers 16 residues. Unmatched junction bases numbered 6, after V lost 5 bases and J lost 4 bases. Germline V CDR1 and CDR2: SGHNT, YENEEA. The CDR3 sequence: CASSLLLAGGYNEQFF. Here the CDR3 DNA reads TGTGCCAGCAGCCTCCTCCTAGCGGGGGGGTACAATGAGCAGTTCTTC.

V is TRBV12-3 or TRBV12-4 and J is TRBJ1-6; unclear D gene. Trimming cost V 7 bases and J 8 bases, with 15 bases left between them. CDR3 length equals 14 residues. CDR3 bases: TGTGCCAGCAATGAGCGATCGGGTGATTCACCCCTCCACTTT. It translates to CASNERSGDSPLHF.

This chain uses TRBV30 with TRBJ2-7; TRBD1 matches 9 bases. V was clipped by 7 bases and J by 4 bases; unmatched bases: 14. The CDR3 spans 15 residues. Germline CDR1 and CDR2: GTSNPN and SVGIG (reference sequence). The CDR3 protein is CASTRGTGNRYEQYF. CDR3 nucleotide sequence: TGTGCCTCCACTAGGGGGACAGGGAATCGTTACGAGCAGTACTTC.

V gene TRBV7-9 combines with J gene TRBJ1-2; the D gene is possibly TRBD1 (5 bases). The V end was cut by 1 base, the J end by 6 bases, with 24 bases between. The CDR3 runs to 18 residues. The germline V gene has CDR1 SEHNR and CDR2 FQNEAQ (reference sequence). This chain's CDR3 is CASSLDGAAAFFKDGYTF. In DNA, the CDR3 is TGTGCCAGCAGCTTAGACGGGGCAGCTGCTTTTTTCAAGGATGGCTACACCTTC.

V is TRBV24-1 and J is TRBJ1-1, with unresolved D. The V end was cut by 5 bases, the J end by 6 bases, with 9 bases between. This CDR3 spans 12 amino acids. Germline CDR1 and CDR2: KGHDR and SFDVKD. The CDR3 DNA sequence: TGTGCCACCAGTGCAGGTGGCTCTGAAGCTTTCTTT. Translating it yields CATSAGGSEAFF.

For the CDR3, the DNA is TGCGCCAGCAGCCAGCTACTAGCGGGGGGGCCCGATACGCAGTATTTT. It translates to CASSQLLAGGPDTQYF. The rearrangement links TRBV4-1 to TRBJ2-3; 13 nucleotides agree with TRBD2. CDR3 length: 16 amino acids. The V segment lost 3 bases and the J segment 6 bases; nucleotides outside the gene matches: 6. CDR1 and CDR2 (germline): MGHRA, YSYEKL.

This chain connects TRBV15 to TRBJ2-2; the match to TRBD1 covers 9 bases. With V trimmed by 9 bases and J by 7 bases, 6 bases remained unmatched. The CDR3 is 13 residues long. Germline CDR1 is LNHNV and CDR2 is YYDKDF (reference sequence). Here the CDR3 reads CATDRGGIGELFF. The CDR3 bases are TGTGCCACGGACAGGGGAGGAATCGGGGAGCTGTTTTTT.

The genes are TRBV9 and TRBJ1-5; D is possibly TRBD1 (5 bases). The germline V and J ends were trimmed by 7 bases and 4 bases, with 18 bases remaining between them. Looked up from germline, CDR1 is SGDLS and CDR2 is YYNGEE. CDR3 size: 15 residues. The CDR3 coding sequence is TGTGCCAGCGGACCTGGACACACCGTTAATCAGCCCCAGCATTTT. Translated, it gives CASGPGHTVNQPQHF.